The clone carrying this T cell receptor beta chain was observed a few times. This sample was included in a study of identical twins. Germline assignment: CDR1 SNHLY and CDR2 FYNNEI. The CDR3 is 16 residues long. V shed 2 bases, J shed 0 bases, and the junction held 5 bases outside the gene matches. TCRdb re-analysed the 5' RACE reads in MiXCR, keeping a single row per CDR3 protein. The repertoire holds 450,000 or so distinct CDR3 sequences, with 13% to 15% as singletons. These data also formed part of another study, on yellow fever vaccine responses in identical twins.

The clonotype was recovered from a woman aged 18-29 years in good health. Sequencing was carried out using CD4+ T cells sorted from blood. The chain is built from TRBV2 and TRBJ2-3; 7 positions agree with TRBD2. The CDR3 bases are TGTGCCAGCAGTGAACTAGCGGCAACTAGCACAGATACGCAGTATTTT. Translation: CASSELAATSTDTQYF. Complete variable domain (other parts from reference TRBV2 and TRBJ2-3): EPEVTQTPSHQVTQMGQEVILRCVPISNHLYFYWYRQILGQKVEFLVSFYNNEISEKSEIFDDQFSVERPDGSNFTLKIRSTKLEDSAMYFCASSELAATSTDTQYFGPGTRLTVL.